This T cell receptor (beta chain) derives from a study of blood T cell repertoires in COVID-19. Overall study context: COVID-19 samples, acute and convalescent, were from the United States, Italy and Spain.

Residents of over 20 US areas, aged roughly 18 to 89 years, made up the participants. Clinical history as reported by participants underpinned cohort assignment. Germline assignment: CDR1 KGHDR and CDR2 SFDVKD. The CDR3 totals 14 residues. Trimming shortened V by 3 bases and J by 0 bases, and 6 bases separated the two germline ends. Only one count was recorded for this clone. Profiled with immunoSEQ multiplex PCR; TCRdb holds only in-frame clones, not every one. This sample carries roughly 300,000 clones, roughly 88% of them seen once, and the ten largest clones take 2.3%. This receptor was taken from a woman aged 35 to 49 with acute COVID-19. J is TRBJ2-3 and V is TRBV24-1; D perhaps matches TRBD1 (5 bases). Sequencing input: PBMCs or T cells enriched from blood (not recorded which). CDR3 amino acids: CATSDTGSTDTQYF. In nucleotides, the CDR3 is TGTGCCACCAGTGATACAGGCAGCACAGATACGCAGTATTTT.